The 16 T cell receptor beta chains presented below share a single source sample, sequenced in a study of blood T cell repertoires in COVID-19. TCRdb keeps only in-frame clones here, not all; method: immunoSEQ multiplex PCR. Here the sample spans about 310,000 clones, 90% being singletons. Material: peripheral blood. The source is a woman aged 40 to 49 with COVID-19, enrolled during active disease.

The chain recombines TRBV7-8 with TRBJ2-6; the D gene is possibly TRBD1 (7 bases). V lost 2 bases and J 2 bases, leaving 16 bases between the germline ends. The V gene's germline CDR1 is SGHVS and CDR2 FQNEAQ. The CDR3 length is 18 residues. CDR3 nucleotide sequence: TGTGCCAGCAGCTTATCGAGAGGAGGGGGCGCTGGGGCCAACGTCCTGACTTTC. This sequence encodes CASSLSRGGGAGANVLTF.

This chain uses TRBV18 with TRBJ2-1; weak D call: TRBD2 (5 bases). Germline CDR1 KGHSH, CDR2 LQKENI. V dropped 2 bases and J dropped 9 bases, with 17 bases sitting between them. The CDR3 has 15 amino acids. The CDR3 coding sequence is TGTGCCAGCTCACCAGCAAGAGGGATAGCCGCTGAGCAGTTCTTC. This translates into CASSPARGIAAEQFF.

The rearrangement joins TRBV30 to TRBJ1-1, with TRBD1 matching over 9 bases. CDR1 is GTSNPN, CDR2 SVGIG, per germline (reference sequence). With V trimmed by 3 bases and J by 4 bases, 3 bases remained unmatched. The CDR3 totals 13 residues. CDR3 in amino acids: CAWRGQGSTEAFF. The CDR3, as DNA: TGTGCCTGGAGAGGACAGGGGAGCACTGAAGCTTTCTTT.

The rearrangement links TRBV7-2 to TRBJ1-5; no definite D call. The CDR3 length is 13 residues. The ends were cut back, 1 base at V and 3 bases at J, with 4 bases in the middle. The germline gives CDR1 SGHTA, CDR2 FQGNSA. The CDR3 protein is CASSLGVNQPQHF. The CDR3 coding sequence is TGTGCCAGCAGCTTAGGAGTCAATCAGCCCCAGCATTTT. The variable domain in full, with the rest retrieved from reference TRBV7-2 and TRBJ1-5, is GAGVSQSPSNKVTEKGKDVELRCDPISGHTALYWYRQSLGQGLEFLIYFQGNSAPDKSGLPSDRFSAERTGGSVSTLTIQRTQQEDSAVYLCASSLGVNQPQHFGDGTRLSIL.

This clone was seen just once. The V call is TRBV5-1, the J call TRBJ2-5; TRBD2 aligns across 13 bases. V was clipped by 2 bases and J by 5 bases; unmatched bases: 9. The V gene's germline CDR1 is SGHRS and CDR2 YFSETQ. The CDR3 covers 17 residues. CDR3 sequence reads: CASSFRTSGSSGETQYF. The CDR3 DNA sequence: TGCGCCAGCAGCTTTCGGACTAGCGGGAGTTCTGGGGAGACCCAGTACTTC.

This clone appeared a few times. CDR3 in amino acids: CAGGTQGGTEAFF. CDR3 coding DNA: TGTGCCGGCGGAACACAGGGTGGCACTGAAGCTTTCTTT. The chain combines TRBV7-9 with TRBJ1-1; TRBD1 might be the D (6 bases). The V gene lost 11 bases and the J gene lost 4 bases, with 17 bases spanning the gap. This CDR3 has 13 amino acids. In germline, CDR1 is SEHNR, CDR2 FQNEAQ (reference sequence).

The V call is TRBV5-1, the J call TRBJ2-5, with 8 nucleotides matching TRBD2. The V segment lost 2 bases and the J segment 7 bases; nucleotides outside the gene matches: 13. This CDR3 region has 16 residues. Germline V lookup: CDR1 SGHRS, CDR2 YFSETQ. In nucleotides, the CDR3 is TGCGCCAGCAGCTTAACCGTAGCGGGGAATCGGGGGACCCAGTACTTC. Its translation: CASSLTVAGNRGTQYF. Using reference TRBV5-1 and TRBJ2-5 for the parts outside the CDR3, the full variable domain is KAGVTQTPRYLIKTRGQQVTLSCSPISGHRSVSWYQQTPGQGLQFLFEYFSETQRNKGNFPGRFSGRQFSNSRSEMNVSTLELGDSALYLCASSLTVAGNRGTQYFGPGTRLLVL.

This clone was detected once. The chain joins TRBV5-1 to TRBJ1-2, with unresolved D. V lost 0 bases and J lost 1, with 10 bases in between. Germline CDR1 SGHRS, CDR2 YFSETQ. This CDR3 comprises 15 residues. CDR3 in amino acids: CASSLDGGYNYGYTF. The CDR3 bases are TGCGCCAGCAGCTTGGATGGAGGGTATAACTATGGCTACACCTTC.

The chain employs TRBV4-3 and TRBJ1-1, with TRBD1 matching 9 bases. V shed 1 base, J shed 6 bases, and the junction held 6 bases outside the gene matches. CDR1 and CDR2 from the germline V gene are LGHNA and YSLEER. The CDR3 totals 15 residues. CDR3 bases: TGCGCCAGCAGCCAAGGGGACAGGGTAGGGGCTGAAGCTTTCTTT. This translates into CASSQGDRVGAEAFF.

The V gene is TRBV6-5, the J gene TRBJ1-1; D not certain. The CDR3 extends over 12 amino acids. CDR1 is MNHEY, CDR2 SVGAGI, per germline. Trimming took 5 bases from V and 3 from J, leaving 7 bases between them. CDR3 sequence (DNA): TGTGCCAGCAGTAACACCCACACTGAAGCTTTCTTT. Protein sequence: CASSNTHTEAFF.

The chain has TRBV6-5 and TRBJ2-2, with TRBD2 as a possible D gene (5 bases). The V end was cut by 0 bases, the J end by 6 bases, with 11 bases between. Germline-derived CDR1 and CDR2 are MNHEY and SVGAGI. The CDR3 runs to 15 residues. CDR3 bases: TGTGCCAGCAGTTACTCGAGGGAGCCCCCCGGGGAGCTGTTTTTT. It translates to CASSYSREPPGELFF.

The chain carries TRBV6-2 or TRBV6-3 and TRBJ2-1; TRBD1 matches at 7 bases. The CDR3 is 17 amino acids. The trim removed 0 bases at V and 6 bases at J, leaving 11 bases unmatched. CDR1 is MNHEY, CDR2 SVGEGT, per germline. CDR3 region: CASSYSRRDSFFNEQFF. The CDR3 DNA follows: TGTGCCAGCAGTTACTCTCGTCGGGACAGCTTCTTCAATGAGCAGTTCTTC.

V usage is TRBV9 and J usage is TRBJ2-1; D is perhaps TRBD2 (6 bases). This CDR3 is 12 amino acids long. Trimming pared 6 bases from V and 5 bases from J, leaving 9 bases between. Germline assignment: CDR1 SGDLS and CDR2 YYNGEE. The CDR3 sequence: CASTRLDNEQFF. CDR3 bases: TGTGCCAGCACTCGACTAGACAATGAGCAGTTCTTC.

This chain's CDR3 is CASSVDPGGSYEQYF. As DNA, the CDR3 is TGTGCCAGCAGCGTAGACCCAGGGGGTTCCTACGAGCAGTACTTC. The chain has TRBV9 and TRBJ2-7, with 7 positions matching TRBD1. This CDR3 is built from 15 residues. CDR1 is SGDLS, CDR2 YYNGEE, per germline. Losses at the gene ends were 0 bases for V and 1 base for J; bases not matched to a gene: 4.

The rearrangement uses TRBV19 and TRBJ1-5; 8 bases are a match to TRBD1. The CDR3 totals 15 residues. Germline V CDR1 and CDR2: LNHDA, SQIVND (reference sequence). V gave up 7 bases and J gave up 0 bases; unmatched junction bases: 5. Written as DNA, the CDR3 is TGTGCCAGTACCTCCCAGGGGGCTAGCAATCAGCCCCAGCATTTT. The encoded protein is CASTSQGASNQPQHF. The variable domain in full, with the rest retrieved from reference TRBV19 and TRBJ1-5, is DGGITQSPKYLFRKEGQNVTLSCEQNLNHDAMYWYRQDPGQGLRLIYYSQIVNDFQKGDIAEGYSVSREKKESFPLTVTSAQKNPTAFYLCASTSQGASNQPQHFGDGTRLSIL.

J is TRBJ1-4 and V is TRBV6-6; D is perhaps TRBD1 (5 bases). The CDR3 runs 16 residues. The V gene's germline CDR1 is MNHNY and CDR2 SVGAGI (reference sequence). Trimming shortened V by 7 bases and J by 7 bases, and 22 bases separated the two germline ends. The CDR3 bases are TGTGCCAGCACTAGGATGGGACCGCCGGAGGGTGAAAAACTGTTTTTT. Its protein product is CASTRMGPPEGEKLFF.